This note documents a single TCR beta chain sequence. The antigen is unknown. The data derive from a study of T cells in localized non-small cell lung cancer. The study's findings and limits: A single tumor region was sequenced, leaving heterogeneity possible. A median approximately 57 of the top 100 tumor clones appeared in adjacent lung. Uninvolved neighboring lung showed the greatest T cell clonality, exceeding tumor.

Per germline, CDR1 SGHAT and CDR2 FQNNGV. Trimming removed 3 bases from V and 5 bases from J; junction bases left unmatched: 6. This CDR3 has 14 residues. Clones were read by immunoSEQ multiplex PCR, and TCRdb kept only the in-frame ones, dropping some. The sample yields tens of thousands of clones, more than 85% seen once. Sequenced here: PBMCs, sampled before any cancer treatment. The TCR sequence derives from a man between 40 and 70 years old with stage II lung adenocarcinoma. The rearrangement uses TRBV11-2 and TRBJ2-5; the match to TRBD1 covers 7 bases. The CDR3 protein is CASSFSTGPETQYF. In nucleotides, the CDR3 is TGTGCCAGCAGCTTTTCGACAGGGCCCGAGACCCAGTACTTC.